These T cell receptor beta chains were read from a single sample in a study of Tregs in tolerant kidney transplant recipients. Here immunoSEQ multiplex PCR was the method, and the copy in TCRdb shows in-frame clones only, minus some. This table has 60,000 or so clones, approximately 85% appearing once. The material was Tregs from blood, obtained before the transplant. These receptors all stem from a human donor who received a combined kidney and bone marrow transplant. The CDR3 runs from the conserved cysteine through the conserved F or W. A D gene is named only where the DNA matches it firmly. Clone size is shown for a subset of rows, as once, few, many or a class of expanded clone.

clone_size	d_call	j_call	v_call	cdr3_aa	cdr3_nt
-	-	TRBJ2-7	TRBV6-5	CASSPAGLAYYEQYF	TGTGCCAGCAGCCCGGCCGGCCTAGCCTATTACGAGCAGTACTTC
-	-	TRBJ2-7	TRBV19	CANRAAAGSYEQYF	TGTGCCAATCGAGCGGCGGCGGGATCTTACGAGCAGTACTTC
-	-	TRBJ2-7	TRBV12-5	CASQYALGSHEQYF	TGTGCTAGTCAATACGCGTTGGGGTCCCACGAGCAGTACTTC
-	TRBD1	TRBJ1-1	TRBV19	CASSIMTGGTEAFF	TGTGCCAGTAGTATCATGACAGGGGGCACTGAAGCTTTCTTT
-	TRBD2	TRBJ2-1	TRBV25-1	CASSEGASGRAGEQFF	TGTGCCAGCAGTGAAGGGGCTAGCGGGAGGGCCGGTGAGCAGTTCTTC
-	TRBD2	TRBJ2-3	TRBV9	CASSLSGGSTDTQYF	TGTGCCAGCAGCCTTTCGGGGGGGAGCACAGATACGCAGTATTTT
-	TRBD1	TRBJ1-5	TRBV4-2	CASSQQQGADPHSNQPQHF	TGTGCCAGCAGCCAGCAACAGGGGGCGGACCCCCACAGCAATCAGCCCCAGCATTTT
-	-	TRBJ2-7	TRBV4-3	CASSQDPADPSEQYF	TGCGCCAGCAGCCAAGACCCAGCGGACCCTTCCGAGCAGTACTTC
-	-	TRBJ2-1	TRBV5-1	CASSSGIVNEQFF	TGCGCCAGCAGCTCAGGGATCGTAAATGAGCAGTTCTTC
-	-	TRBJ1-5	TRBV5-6	CASSLGRSNQPQHF	TGTGCCAGCAGCTTGGGACGGAGCAATCAGCCCCAGCATTTT
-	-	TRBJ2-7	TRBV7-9	CASSYGRDISPEQYF	TGTGCCAGCAGCTATGGCCGGGACATTTCACCCGAGCAATACTTC
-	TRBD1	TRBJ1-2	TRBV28	CASSRRQGASVYGYTF	TGTGCCAGCAGTCGTCGACAGGGGGCCTCTGTCTATGGCTACACCTTC
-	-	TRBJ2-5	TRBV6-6	CASSYRETQYF	TGTGCCAGCAGTTACAGGGAGACCCAGTACTTC
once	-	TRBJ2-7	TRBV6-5	CASRRRYEQYF	TGTGCCAGCAGGCGCCGTTACGAGCAGTACTTC
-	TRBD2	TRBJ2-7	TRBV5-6	CASSQGLAVLSYEQYF	TGTGCCAGCAGCCAGGGACTAGCGGTCCTCTCCTACGAGCAGTACTTC
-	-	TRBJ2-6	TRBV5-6	CASSLGRSGANVLTF	TGTGCCAGCAGCTTGGGCCGCTCTGGGGCCAACGTCCTGACTTTC
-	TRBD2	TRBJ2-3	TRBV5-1	CASSFGTSGIHWDTQYF	TGCGCCAGCAGCTTTGGGACTAGCGGGATACATTGGGATACGCAGTATTTT
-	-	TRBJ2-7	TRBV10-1	CASSEPEREYF	TGCGCCAGCAGTGAGCCGGAACGGGAGTACTTC
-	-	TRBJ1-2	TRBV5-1	CASSFTANYGYTF	TGCGCCAGCAGCTTCACAGCTAACTATGGCTACACCTTC
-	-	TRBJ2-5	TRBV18	CASSPPVSETQYF	TGTGCCAGCTCACCACCGGTTTCAGAGACCCAGTACTTC
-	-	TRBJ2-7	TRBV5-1	CASSLYRRTLYEQYF	TGCGCCAGCAGCTTATACCGGCGCACCCTCTACGAGCAGTACTTC
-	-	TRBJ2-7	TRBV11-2	CASSFGLRSYEQYF	TGTGCCAGCAGCTTCGGGTTGAGGAGCTACGAGCAGTACTTC
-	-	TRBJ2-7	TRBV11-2	CASSLSPRELYEQYF	TGTGCCAGCAGCTTAAGCCCCAGGGAGCTATACGAGCAGTACTTC
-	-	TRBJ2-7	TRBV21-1	CASSLRKATGMSYEQYF	TGTGCCAGCAGCCTACGAAAGGCTACAGGAATGTCCTACGAGCAGTACTTC
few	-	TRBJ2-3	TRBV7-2	CASSPRTPGPDTQYF	TGTGCCAGCAGCCCACGGACTCCCGGCCCAGATACGCAGTATTTT
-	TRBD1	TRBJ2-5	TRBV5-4	CASSSDRGETQYF	TGTGCCAGCAGCTCGGACAGGGGAGAGACCCAGTACTTC
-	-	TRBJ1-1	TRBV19	CASSIRRETEAFF	TGTGCCAGTAGTATACGGAGGGAGACTGAAGCTTTCTTT
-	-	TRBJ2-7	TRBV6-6	CASSSRYEQYF	TGTGCCAGCAGTTCCCGCTACGAGCAGTACTTC
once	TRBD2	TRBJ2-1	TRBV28	CASRAGLAGSYNEQFF	TGTGCCAGCAGGGCCGGACTAGCGGGATCCTACAATGAGCAGTTCTTC
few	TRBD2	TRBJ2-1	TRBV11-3	CASSLRGRAFMWAQDEQFF	TGTGCCAGCAGCTTACGGGGGAGGGCCTTTATGTGGGCACAAGATGAGCAGTTCTTC
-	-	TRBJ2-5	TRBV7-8	CASSSGTLEGTQYF	TGTGCCAGCAGCTCCGGGACCCTGGAAGGGACCCAGTACTTC
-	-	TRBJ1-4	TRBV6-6	CASSSAGRDEKLFF	TGTGCCAGCAGTTCGGCAGGGAGGGATGAAAAACTGTTTTTT
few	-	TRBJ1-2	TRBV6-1	CASSEGIAGGNGYTF	TGTGCCAGCAGTGAGGGTATAGCGGGGGGGAATGGCTACACCTTC
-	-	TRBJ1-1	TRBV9	CASSLRLANTEAFF	TGTGCCAGCAGCTTGCGGTTGGCGAACACTGAAGCTTTCTTT
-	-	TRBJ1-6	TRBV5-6	CASSGTGEGLYNSPLHF	TGTGCCAGCAGCGGTACAGGAGAGGGCCTCTATAATTCACCCCTCCACTTT
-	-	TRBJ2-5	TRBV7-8	CASSLRDRETQYF	TGTGCCAGCAGCCTCCGGGACCGAGAGACCCAGTACTTC
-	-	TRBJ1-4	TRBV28	CASSLLRSQSEKLFF	TGTGCCAGCAGTTTACTACGCAGTCAGTCTGAAAAACTGTTTTTT
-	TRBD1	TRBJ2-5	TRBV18	CASSSGTGGQETQYF	TGTGCCAGCTCGAGTGGGACAGGGGGCCAAGAGACCCAGTACTTC
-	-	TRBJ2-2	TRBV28	CASRGDTGELFF	TGTGCCAGCAGGGGGGACACCGGGGAGCTGTTTTTT
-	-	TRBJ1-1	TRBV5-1	CASSAEVRGTEAFF	TGCGCCAGCAGCGCGGAGGTAAGAGGCACTGAAGCTTTCTTT
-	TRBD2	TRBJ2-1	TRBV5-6	CASRNSGGAGEQFF	TGTGCCAGCAGGAATAGCGGGGGGGCCGGTGAGCAGTTCTTC
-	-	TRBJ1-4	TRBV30	CAWSVDLNEELFF	TGTGCCTGGAGTGTAGACTTGAATGAGGAACTGTTTTTT
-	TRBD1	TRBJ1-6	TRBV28	CASSDRGLSSYNSPLHF	TGTGCCAGCAGTGACAGGGGCCTGAGCTCCTATAATTCACCCCTCCACTTT
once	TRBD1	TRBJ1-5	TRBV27	CASSDRDRGNQPQHF	TGTGCCAGCAGTGACCGGGACAGGGGCAATCAGCCCCAGCATTTT
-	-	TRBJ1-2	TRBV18	CASSLQGNYGYTF	TGTGCCAGCTCACTCCAGGGGAACTATGGCTACACCTTC
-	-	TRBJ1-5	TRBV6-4	CAIDRGKEGQPQHF	TGTGCCATAGACCGGGGTAAGGAGGGTCAGCCCCAGCATTTT
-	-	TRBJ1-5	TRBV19	CASSKDNQPQHF	TGTGCCAGTAGTAAGGACAATCAGCCCCAGCATTTT
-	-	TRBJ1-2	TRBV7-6	CASSSLGADGGYGYTF	TGTGCCAGCAGCTCACTCGGGGCCGACGGTGGCTATGGCTACACCTTC